This T cell receptor (beta chain) comes out of a study of long-term antiretroviral therapy in people with HIV. At survey level, the immunoSEQ assay was run in its v3.0 version. Using immunoSEQ multiplex PCR, the repertoire was profiled, and TCRdb retains in-frame clones only, with some absent. The sample consists of about 24,000 clones, approximately 90% of them appearing once. CDR1 is GTSNPN and CDR2 is SVGIG in the germline V gene (reference sequence). V gave up 2 bases and J gave up 7 bases, with 20 bases separating them. The CDR3 has 15 residues. Material: unsorted PBMCs, obtained 1.8 years before starting antiretroviral therapy. The receptor's source is a woman aged 25-40 years with HIV. The chain combines TRBV30 with TRBJ1-1, with a tentative D call TRBD1 (6 bases). Here the CDR3 DNA reads TGTGCCTGGAGTAGACCGATCACAGGGCAAGTTGAAGCTTTCTTT. Protein sequence: CAWSRPITGQVEAFF.